This T cell receptor beta chain was documented in a study of T cells expressing NK-cell markers. Study-wide results and caveats: Several of the donors also had these clonotypes leading their CD3+CD56-NKG2C+ fraction. As a fraction of CD8+ T cells, dominant NKG2C+ clonotypes reached roughly 1.0-7.5% in 5 or 6 donors.

CDR3 size: 18 residues. Germline V lookup: CDR1 SGHRS, CDR2 YFSETQ. One entry per CDR3 protein, without DNA, is what TCRdb gives after re-calling the 5' RACE reads. The table for this sample gives about 160,000 distinct CDR3 sequences. Notes on this clonotype: No antigen is known for it.

The TCR was taken from a woman between 18 and 69 years old in good health. The sample taken for sequencing was blood T cells: a sorted CD56 or NKG2C T cell subset, CD4+ or CD8+ T cells, or bulk PBMC T cells (not recorded which). The chain uses TRBV5-1 and TRBJ2-1; TCRdb indicates TRBD2, and absent DNA this call remains unverified. The CDR3 is CASSLAPGRAAGANEQFF.